The clone carrying this T cell receptor beta chain was seen repeatedly, ten times or more. These data belong to a study of T cells after yellow fever vaccination. TCRdb redid the calling of the 5' RACE reads with MiXCR, one entry per CDR3 protein. The sample consists of approximately 610,000 distinct CDR3 sequences, less than 20% of them appearing once. This receptor was identified in a man between 18 and 29 years old who received the YFV17D yellow fever vaccine. The source was PBMCs, collected less than 6 days after the first yellow fever vaccination.

In DNA form, the CDR3 reads TGTGCCAGCAGCCCCTCAGGGGCAGGGGGGCAGCCCCAGCATTTT. Encoded protein: CASSPSGAGGQPQHF. The rearrangement joins TRBV6-4 to TRBJ1-5; the match to TRBD1 covers 7 bases. The CDR3 has 15 residues. V was clipped by 6 bases and J by 7 bases; unmatched bases: 12. Germline lookup yields CDR1 MRHNA and CDR2 SNTAGT.